This entry lists 10 T cell receptor beta chains sequenced from one sample in a study of early T cells in non-severe SARS-CoV-2 infection. Each CDR3 protein is one row after TCRdb ran MiXCR on the 5' RACE reads. The table records roughly 86,000 distinct CDR3 sequences, roughly 15% of them present only once. Sequencing was carried out using whole blood. The receptors were gathered from an adult who was a healthcare worker with PCR-confirmed SARS-CoV-2 infection or an uninfected control (not recorded which).

This clonotype was detected a few times. V gene TRBV20-1 combines with J gene TRBJ1-4; TRBD1 matches at 9 bases. CDR1 and CDR2 from the germline V gene are DFQATT and SNEGSKA (reference sequence). The CDR3 has 15 amino acids. V trimming: 0 bases; J trimming: 7 bases; junction bases outside the gene matches: 6. The chain's CDR3 is CSARDPGTGSEKLFF. The CDR3 DNA reads as TGCAGTGCTAGAGATCCGGGGACAGGGTCTGAAAAACTGTTTTTT.

This clonotype was observed at least ten times. The chain couples TRBV7-2 to TRBJ1-1; D possibly corresponds to TRBD1 (5 bases). The CDR3 is made up of 14 amino acids. Trimming stripped 3 bases from V and 6 bases from J, with 14 bases between. From germline, CDR1 is SGHTA and CDR2 FQGNSA. DNA of the CDR3: TGTGCCAGCAGCTTTTCGGGGGTACCCCCTGAAGCTTTCTTT. Residues: CASSFSGVPPEAFF.

This clonotype was found many times. The gene calls are TRBV2 and TRBJ1-1, with D perhaps matching TRBD1 (5 bases). Germline V CDR1 and CDR2: SNHLY, FYNNEI. The CDR3 length is 14 residues. V was shortened by 2 bases and J by 0 bases, with 7 bases between the two germline ends. CDR3 nucleotide sequence: TGTGCCAGCAGTGAAACGGGGGTGAACACTGAAGCTTTCTTT. It codes for CASSETGVNTEAFF.

This sequence joins TRBV11-2 and TRBJ2-5; D could derive from TRBD1 or TRBD2 (5 bases each). The CDR3 is 14 amino acids. V dropped 5 bases and J dropped 2 bases, with 12 bases sitting between them. Germline CDR1 reads SGHAT; CDR2 reads FQNNGV. The DNA for the CDR3 is TGTGCCAGCAGCACTCCGGGACCTCAAGAGACCCAGTACTTC. This translates into CASSTPGPQETQYF.

This clonotype was seen a few times. The V and J genes are TRBV6-1 and TRBJ1-2; TRBD1 might be the D (6 bases). This CDR3 comprises 14 residues. Germline CDR1 MNHNS, CDR2 SASEGT. Trimming took off 6 bases at V and 4 bases at J, with 15 bases between the two ends. This chain's CDR3 is CASRLSGESYGYTF. The DNA for the CDR3 is TGTGCCAGCAGGCTGTCAGGGGAATCCTATGGCTACACCTTC.

Only a few counts were recorded for this clonotype. This rearrangement joins TRBV29-1 to TRBJ1-1; TRBD1 is a possible D gene (6 bases). Trimming shortened V by 6 bases and J by 4 bases, and 18 bases separated the two germline ends. CDR1 and CDR2 (germline): SQVTM, ANQGSEA. The CDR3 sequence is 14 residues long. CDR3 sequence: CSVHPTGMGTEAFF. In nucleotides, the CDR3 is TGCAGCGTCCATCCCACAGGGATGGGCACTGAAGCTTTCTTT.

This clonotype was counted only a few times. The CDR3 region has the DNA TGTGCCAGCAGTCCTCAGGGGGCCCTCATGAACACTGAAGCTTTCTTT. Residues: CASSPQGALMNTEAFF. The chain carries TRBV2 and TRBJ1-1; 8 bases match TRBD1. The germline CDR1 and CDR2 sequences are SNHLY and FYNNEI. The ends lost 5 bases at V and 0 bases at J; junction bases unmatched: 8. The CDR3 has 16 amino acids. The full variable domain, its missing parts supplied by reference TRBV2 and TRBJ1-1, is EPEVTQTPSHQVTQMGQEVILRCVPISNHLYFYWYRQILGQKVEFLVSFYNNEISEKSEIFDDQFSVERPDGSNFTLKIRSTKLEDSAMYFCASSPQGALMNTEAFFGQGTRLTVV.

This clonotype was seen many times. The CDR3 reads CASSYDPVQNSPLHF. The CDR3 DNA sequence: TGTGCCAGCAGTTACGACCCAGTCCAAAATTCACCCCTCCACTTT. This sequence joins TRBV6-5 and TRBJ1-6; D unresolved. Germline values: CDR1 MNHEY, CDR2 SVGAGI. Trimming shortened V by 2 bases and J by 7 bases, and 12 bases separated the two germline ends. The CDR3 consists of 15 residues.

This clonotype was counted ten times or more. The chain couples TRBV5-6 to TRBJ2-1, with 8 bases that match TRBD2. V was clipped by 5 bases and J by 0 bases; unmatched bases: 4. CDR3 size: 15 residues. Germline values: CDR1 SGHDT, CDR2 YYEEEE. CDR3 sequence (DNA): TGTGCCAGCAGACCGACTAGCGCCTCCTACAATGAGCAGTTCTTC. It is translated as CASRPTSASYNEQFF.

J is TRBJ2-2 and V is TRBV4-1; tentatively, D is TRBD2 (6 bases). CDR3 length: 16 residues. Germline V gene sequence: CDR1 MGHRA, CDR2 YSYEKL. The V gene lost 0 bases and the J gene lost 0 bases, with 8 bases spanning the gap. The CDR3 spells CASSQDPGANTGELFF. CDR3 nucleotide sequence: TGCGCCAGCAGCCAAGATCCGGGGGCGAACACCGGGGAGCTGTTTTTT.